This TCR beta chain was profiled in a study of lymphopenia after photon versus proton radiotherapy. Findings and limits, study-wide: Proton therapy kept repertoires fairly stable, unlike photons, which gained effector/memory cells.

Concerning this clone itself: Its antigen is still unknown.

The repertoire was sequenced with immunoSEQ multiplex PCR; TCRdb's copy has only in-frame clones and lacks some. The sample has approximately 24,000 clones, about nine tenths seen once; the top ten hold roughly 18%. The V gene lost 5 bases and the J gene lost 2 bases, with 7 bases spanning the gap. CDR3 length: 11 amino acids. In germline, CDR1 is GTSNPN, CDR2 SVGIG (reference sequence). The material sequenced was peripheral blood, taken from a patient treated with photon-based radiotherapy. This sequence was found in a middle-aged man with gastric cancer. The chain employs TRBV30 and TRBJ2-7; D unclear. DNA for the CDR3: TGTGCCTGGTACACGGCCTACGAGCAGTACTTC. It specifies CAWYTAYEQYF.